The clone carrying this TCR beta chain has only a few counts. Its antigen is not known. The PCR used 60 Vbeta and 13 Jbeta primers. Sequencing used immunoSEQ multiplex PCR; TCRdb keeps in-frame clones, though not all of them. The repertoire holds around 130,000 clones, with around 72% as singletons. Participants comprised healthy donors of bone marrow. This specimen belongs to a study of cytomegalovirus exposure and HLA in healthy donors. The germline gives CDR1 SGHNT, CDR2 YENEEA. This CDR3 spans 13 amino acids. V lost 2 bases and J lost 5, with 9 bases in between. Findings and limits, study-wide: Versus the roughly 670-donor mean, an Asian-associated ancestry cluster reportedly showed fewer N-insertions in a later analysis. A previous analysis found most TCR beta V segments productive roughly 90% or roughly 30% of the time.

The chain combines TRBV11-3 with TRBJ1-1, with D maybe TRBD1 (5 bases). The TCR sequence derives from a human donor in good health. The sequenced sample was PBMCs. The CDR3 is CASSLQGDTEAFF. The CDR3 nucleotides are TGTGCCAGCAGCTTACAAGGGGATACTGAAGCTTTCTTT.